The clone carrying this T cell receptor beta chain was seen many times. TCRdb analysed the reads with MiXCR anew, one entry per CDR3 protein. Among 100,000 to 150,000 distinct CDR3 sequences, 7.5% to 9% were seen once, and the ten largest hold around a tenth. This sample is part of a study of T cell repertoires in cytomegalovirus infection. The CDR3 covers 16 residues. From germline, CDR1 is SGHTA and CDR2 FQGNSA. The V segment lost 2 bases and the J segment 1 base; nucleotides outside the gene matches: 6. The gene calls are TRBV7-2 and TRBJ2-3; 7 positions match TRBD2. What was sequenced was PBMCs. The sequence derives from a human donor in good health (CMV status not recorded). Some clones in this sample may be carry-over from other donors' samples. The CDR3: CASSLRRGTGTDTQYF. The DNA of the CDR3 is TGTGCCAGCAGCTTAAGGCGGGGGACTGGCACAGATACGCAGTATTTT. The whole variable domain, remainder taken from reference TRBV7-2 and TRBJ2-3, is GAGVSQSPSNKVTEKGKDVELRCDPISGHTALYWYRQSLGQGLEFLIYFQGNSAPDKSGLPSDRFSAERTGGSVSTLTIQRTQQEDSAVYLCASSLRRGTGTDTQYFGPGTRLTVL.